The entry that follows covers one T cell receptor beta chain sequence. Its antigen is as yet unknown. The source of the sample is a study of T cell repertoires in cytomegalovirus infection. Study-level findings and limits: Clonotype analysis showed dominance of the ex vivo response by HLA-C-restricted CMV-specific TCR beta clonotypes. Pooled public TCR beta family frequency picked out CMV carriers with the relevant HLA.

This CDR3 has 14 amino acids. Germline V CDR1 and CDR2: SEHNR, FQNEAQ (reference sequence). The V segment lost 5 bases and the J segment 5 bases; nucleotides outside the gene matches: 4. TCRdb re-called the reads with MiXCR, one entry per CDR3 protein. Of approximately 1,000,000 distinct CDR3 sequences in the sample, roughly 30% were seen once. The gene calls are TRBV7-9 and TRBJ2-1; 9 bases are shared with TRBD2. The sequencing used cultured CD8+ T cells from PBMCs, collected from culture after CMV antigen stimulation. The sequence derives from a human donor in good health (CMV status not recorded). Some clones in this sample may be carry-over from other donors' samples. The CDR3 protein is CASSNSGGNNEQFF. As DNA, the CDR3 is TGTGCCAGCAGCAATAGCGGGGGTAACAATGAGCAGTTCTTC. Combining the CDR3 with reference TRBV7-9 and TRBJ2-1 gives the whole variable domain DTGVSQNPRHKITKRGQNVTFRCDPISEHNRLYWYRQTLGQGPEFLTYFQNEAQLEKSRLLSDRFSAERPKGSFSTLEIQRTEQGDSAMYLCASSNSGGNNEQFFGPGTRLTVL.